This T cell receptor (beta chain) was identified in a study of T cells after yellow fever vaccination. Study-wide background: The authors prepared low-cell-number fractions using SMART-Seq v4 Ultra Low Input. Whole-study findings and limits: CD4 and CD8 compartments shared a small share of clonotypes. The booster response re-showed most primary clones: approximately 95% CD4, 88% CD8.

Germline values: CDR1 SGHTA, CDR2 FQGNSA. The CDR3 consists of 15 residues. This clonotype was detected many times. Antigen: not known. At one boundary the junction diverges from the germline segment, which might be a read error. Synthesis of TCR cDNA relied on 5'RACE template switching, which attached a universal primer site and UMIs. TCRdb called the 5' RACE reads again in MiXCR, with one record for every CDR3 protein. The sample records nearly 350,000 distinct CDR3 sequences, roughly 8.4% being singletons. This rearrangement joins TRBV7-2 to TRBJ1-5; 8 nucleotides line up with TRBD1. This TCR derives from a man aged 18 to 35 who received the YFV17D yellow fever vaccine. The sample in question was PBMCs, obtained 35 to 50 days after the first yellow fever vaccination. Here the CDR3 DNA reads TGCGCCAGCAGCTTGGGGACAGGTGGCAATCAGCCCCAGCATTTT. Protein product: CASSLGTGGNQPQHF.